The TCR beta chain described here comes from a study of CD8 T cells in ankylosing spondylitis. Scientists made TCR beta libraries using quantitative 5'-RACE with molecular barcodes. TCRdb called the 5' RACE reads again in MiXCR, with one record for every CDR3 protein. The data show 150,000 to 200,000 distinct CDR3 sequences, over 10% seen once. Turning to this clonotype: Its antigen is undetermined.

General study points: Within ankylosing spondylitis blood, a TCR beta motif made up of seven to nine highly homologous variants appeared to be characteristic. The authors reported significant enrichment of disease-linked clones in matched ankylosing spondylitis synovial fluid. In synovial fluid and blood from reactive arthritis, some motif variants were previously reported.

Germline CDR1 MNHNS, CDR2 SASEGT. The CDR3 sequence is 15 residues long. Trimming removed 2 bases from V and 2 bases from J, with 10 bases in between. The clonotype comes from a female donor with ankylosing spondylitis or in good health (not recorded which). The chain recombines TRBV6-1 with TRBJ1-5; TRBD1 might be the D (6 bases). The sample comprised blood, either unsorted or a sorted T cell fraction (not recorded which). The CDR3 loop is CASSEISGGNQPQHF. The CDR3 bases are TGTGCCAGCAGTGAAATTTCAGGGGGCAATCAGCCCCAGCATTTT.